This T cell receptor beta chain emerged from a study of blood T cell repertoires in COVID-19. Sequenced by immunoSEQ multiplex PCR; TCRdb stores in-frame clones only, minus some. This table holds roughly 110,000 clones, roughly 91% found once. The CDR3 extends over 11 amino acids. Trimming removed 6 bases at V and 8 bases at J, with 7 bases between. The chain uses TRBV12-3 or TRBV12-4 and TRBJ2-2, with D maybe TRBD1 (6 bases). Sequencing was carried out using peripheral blood. This receptor was obtained from a human donor with acute or convalescent COVID-19. The donor label of this sample is uncertain. CDR3 DNA sequence: TGTGCCAGCAGAGGGGGAGGGGAGCTGTTTTTT. Translation gives CASRGGGELFF.